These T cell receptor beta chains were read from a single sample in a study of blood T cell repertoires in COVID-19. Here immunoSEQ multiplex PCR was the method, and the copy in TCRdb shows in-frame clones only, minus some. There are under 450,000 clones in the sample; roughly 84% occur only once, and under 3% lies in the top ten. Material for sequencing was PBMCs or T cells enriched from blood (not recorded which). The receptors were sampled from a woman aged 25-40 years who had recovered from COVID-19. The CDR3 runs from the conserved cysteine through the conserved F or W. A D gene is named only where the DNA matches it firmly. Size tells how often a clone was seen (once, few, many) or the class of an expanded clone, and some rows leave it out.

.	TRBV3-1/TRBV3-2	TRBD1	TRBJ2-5	TGTGCCAGCAGCCTACCGACAGGGGGCGCGGTGGGAGTAGAGACCCAGTACTTC	CASSLPTGGAVGVETQYF
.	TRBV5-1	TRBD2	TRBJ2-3	TGCGCCAGCAGCTTGGTCCTAGCGGGGTCCACAGATACGCAGTATTTT	CASSLVLAGSTDTQYF
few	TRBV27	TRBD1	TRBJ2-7	TGTGCCAGCAGTCCAGGACAGGGGATGAGGGAGCAGTACTTC	CASSPGQGMREQYF
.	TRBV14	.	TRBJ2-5	TGTGCCAGCAGCCACCGCGGATACCAAGAGACCCAGTACTTC	CASSHRGYQETQYF
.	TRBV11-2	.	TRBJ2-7	TGTGCCAGCAGCTTAGCGACAGAGAGCTCCTACGAGCAGTACTTC	CASSLATESSYEQYF
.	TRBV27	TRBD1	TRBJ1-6	TGTGCCAGCACCTGGGGACAGGGGAATTCACCCCTCCACTTT	CASTWGQGNSPLHF
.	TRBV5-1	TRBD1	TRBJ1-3	TGCGCCAGCAGCTTGGAGGGACAGGGATCCGGAAACACCATATATTTT	CASSLEGQGSGNTIYF
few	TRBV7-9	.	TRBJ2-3	TGTGCCTGTCAGGAGGTTGGCGCGGATACGCAGTATTTT	CACQEVGADTQYF
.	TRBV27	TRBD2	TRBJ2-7	TGTGCCAGCCGGACTAGCGGGGGCTACGAGCAGTACTTC	CASRTSGGYEQYF
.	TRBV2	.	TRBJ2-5	TGTGCCAGCATGACATTAGAAGAGACCCAGTACTTC	CASMTLEETQYF
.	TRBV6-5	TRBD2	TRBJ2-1	TGTGCCAGCGTAGCGGGAGGTGAGCAGTTCTTC	CASVAGGEQFF
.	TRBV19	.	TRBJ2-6	TGTGCCAGTACCCCAGGTGGGGCCAACGTCCTGACTTTC	CASTPGGANVLTF
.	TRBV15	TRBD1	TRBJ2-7	TGTGCCACCAGCTCACCCGGGACAGGGGCGGAGGAGCAGTACTTC	CATSSPGTGAEEQYF
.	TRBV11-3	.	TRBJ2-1	TGTGCCAGCAGCCACGGTCTCAATGAGCAGTTCTTC	CASSHGLNEQFF
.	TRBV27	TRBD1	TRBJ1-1	TGTGCCAGCAGCCCTTACACAGGGGATCTAAACACTGAAGCTTTCTTT	CASSPYTGDLNTEAFF
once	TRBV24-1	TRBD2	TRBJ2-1	TGTGCCACCAGTGACCCCGTAGCGGGAGGCCCTCAGCAGTTCTTC	CATSDPVAGGPQQFF
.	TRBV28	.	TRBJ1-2	TGTGCCAGCACCCGCGGGGGCGCAAATAACTATGGCTACACCTTC	CASTRGGANNYGYTF
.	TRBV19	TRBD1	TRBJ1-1	TGTGCCAGTAGTCCCGGGACAGGGGCGAACACTGAAGCTTTCTTT	CASSPGTGANTEAFF
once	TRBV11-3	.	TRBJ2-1	TGTGCCAGCAGCCTACAGGGTTACAATGAGCAGTTCTTC	CASSLQGYNEQFF
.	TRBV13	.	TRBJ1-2	TGTGCCAGCAGCGCCCCGGGCCAAGGGGCTAACTATGGCTACACCTTC	CASSAPGQGANYGYTF
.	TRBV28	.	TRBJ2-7	TGTGCCAGCAGTTTAGGACAGTCCTACGAGCAGTACTTC	CASSLGQSYEQYF
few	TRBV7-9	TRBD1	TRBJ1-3	TGTGCCAGCAGCTCTCGGACAGGTGGGGACACCATATATTTT	CASSSRTGGDTIYF
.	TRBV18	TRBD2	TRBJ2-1	TGTGCCAGCTCACCCACTAGCGGGGGAGTCTACAATGAGCAGTTCTTC	CASSPTSGGVYNEQFF
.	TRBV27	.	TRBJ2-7	TGTGCCAGCAGCCAGGTACACCGCTACGAGCAGTACTTC	CASSQVHRYEQYF
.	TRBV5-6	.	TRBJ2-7	TGTGCCAGCAGTTCCGGGTTCTACGAGCAGTACTTC	CASSSGFYEQYF
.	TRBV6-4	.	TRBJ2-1	TGTGCCAGCAGTGACTCGGGGCCGAGGGAGCAGTTCTTC	CASSDSGPREQFF
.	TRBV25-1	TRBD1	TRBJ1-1	TGTGCCAGCAGTTTACAGGGGATAACTGAAGCTTTCTTT	CASSLQGITEAFF
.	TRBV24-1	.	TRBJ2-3	TGTGCCACCAGTCCTCCCGCAGGGGCTTTCACAGATACGCAGTATTTT	CATSPPAGAFTDTQYF
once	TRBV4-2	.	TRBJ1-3	TGTGCCAGCAGCGCTACAGGGCCTGGAAACACCATATATTTT	CASSATGPGNTIYF
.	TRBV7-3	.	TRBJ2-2	TGTGCCAGCAGCTCCTACACCGGGGAGCTGTTTTTT	CASSSYTGELFF
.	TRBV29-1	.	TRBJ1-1	TGCAGCGTTCAAGGTGGCGGACAATACACTGAAGCTTTCTTT	CSVQGGGQYTEAFF
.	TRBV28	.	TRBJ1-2	TGTGCCAGCAGTCGCTGGGACACCGCTAACTATGGCTACACCTTC	CASSRWDTANYGYTF
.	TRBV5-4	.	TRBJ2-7	TGTGCCAGCAGCAGGGCTAGCGCTCCGTACGAGCAGTACTTC	CASSRASAPYEQYF
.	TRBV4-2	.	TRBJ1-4	TGTGCCAGCAGCCAAGATCCAGGGGACCGTAATGAAAAACTGTTTTTT	CASSQDPGDRNEKLFF
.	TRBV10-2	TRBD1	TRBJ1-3	TGCGCCAGCAGCCTCCCGGGACAGAATGGAAACACCATATATTTT	CASSLPGQNGNTIYF
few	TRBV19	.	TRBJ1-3	TGTGCCACCCATGATGGGGGGACTGGAAACACCATATATTTT	CATHDGGTGNTIYF
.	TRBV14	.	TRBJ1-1	TGTGCCAGCAGCCAAGCCCTGTTACTTGAAGCTTTCTTT	CASSQALLLEAFF
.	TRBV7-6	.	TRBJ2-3	TGTGCCAGCAGCTTAGCTGGAGGGACTAGCACAGATACGCAGTATTTT	CASSLAGGTSTDTQYF
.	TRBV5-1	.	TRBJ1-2	TGCGCCAGCAGCTTTGGAGACAGGGGCTACACCTTC	CASSFGDRGYTF
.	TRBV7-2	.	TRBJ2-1	TGTGCCAGCAGCTTAGCGGGAGGGGGATCCTACAATGAGCAGTTCTTC	CASSLAGGGSYNEQFF
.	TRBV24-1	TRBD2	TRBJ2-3	TGTGCCACCAGTGATTACGACGTAGGGACTAGCTCAGATACGCAGTATTTT	CATSDYDVGTSSDTQYF
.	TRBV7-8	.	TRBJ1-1	TGTGCCAGCAGCCGCCCTCGGGTTGAAGCTTTCTTT	CASSRPRVEAFF
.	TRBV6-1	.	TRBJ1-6	TGTGCCAGCAGTGACCGGCAGGGAGGCCCCTACGCACCCCTCCACTTT	CASSDRQGGPYAPLHF
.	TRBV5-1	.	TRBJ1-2	TGCGCCAGCAGCTTGGAGGGGGGGCAGAGTGGCTACACCTTC	CASSLEGGQSGYTF
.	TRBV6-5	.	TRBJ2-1	TGTGCCACCCAGGGGTATTACAATGAGCAGTTCTTC	CATQGYYNEQFF
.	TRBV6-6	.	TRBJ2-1	TGTGCCAGCAGTCCCAACTGGGGGGGGCCTAGCGGATACAATGAGCAGTTCTTC	CASSPNWGGPSGYNEQFF
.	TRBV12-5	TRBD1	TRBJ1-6	TGTGCTAGTGGTTCCGCGCGACAGGGTCGTGATTCACCCCTCCACTTT	CASGSARQGRDSPLHF
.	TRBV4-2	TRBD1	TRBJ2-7	TGTGCCAGCAGCCAAGGGGACAGGGTGTCGAACTACGAGCAGTACTTC	CASSQGDRVSNYEQYF